These 3 T cell receptor beta chains were all obtained from the same sample, sequenced in a study of tumor-infiltrating lymphocytes in localized non-small cell lung cancer. The assay was immunoSEQ multiplex PCR, and TCRdb's table has in-frame clones only and misses some. Of over 10,000 clones in the sample, 82% were seen once. The sequenced sample consisted of uninvolved lung tissue not adjacent to the tumor. These receptors were taken from a human donor with non-small cell lung cancer.

J is TRBJ1-3 and V is TRBV7-8; no clear D gene. Trimming took off 5 bases at V and 4 bases at J, with 12 bases between the two ends. CDR3 size: 14 residues. CDR1 and CDR2 (germline): SGHVS, FQNEAQ. The CDR3 sequence is CASSPSSGGNTIYF. In DNA form, the CDR3 reads TGTGCCAGCAGCCCCTCCTCGGGGGGAAACACCATATATTTT.

This chain's CDR3 is CASSYREVGYGYTF. CDR3 in DNA: TGTGCCAGCAGTTACCGCGAGGTTGGCTATGGCTACACCTTC. The chain couples TRBV6-5 to TRBJ1-2; D ambiguous. From germline, CDR1 is MNHEY and CDR2 SVGAGI. Trimming took off 2 bases at V and 4 bases at J, with 11 bases between the two ends. The length of the CDR3 is 14 residues.

This chain links TRBV4-1 with TRBJ2-2; TRBD2 aligns across 8 bases. The CDR3 is 17 amino acids. Unmatched junction bases numbered 8, after V lost 2 bases and J lost 3 bases. Germline V lookup: CDR1 MGHRA, CDR2 YSYEKL. The CDR3 is CASSQSPGGYDTGELFF. The CDR3 nucleotides are TGCGCCAGCAGCCAAAGCCCGGGAGGGTACGACACCGGGGAGCTGTTTTTT.